The 17 T cell receptor beta chains below come from one sample, sequenced in a study of T cells in Graves' hyperthyroidism and ophthalmopathy. It was RNA transcripts that yielded the amplified TCR beta CDR3 regions. With the HTBI primer set, the TCR CDR3 went through a first round of RT-PCR. TCRdb recomputed calls from the multiplex PCR reads with MiXCR, one row per CDR3 protein. The sample contains approximately 600,000 distinct CDR3 sequences, about 14% of which appear only once. Sequencing was performed on blood. Source of these receptors: a woman aged 18-29 years with Graves' ophthalmopathy.

This clonotype occurred many times. The J gene is TRBJ1-1, the V gene TRBV28; D not resolved. Trimming removed 5 bases at V and 1 base at J, with 14 bases between. CDR3 size: 15 residues. Germline values: CDR1 MDHEN, CDR2 SYDVKM. CDR3 sequence reads: CASSRGGSQNTEAFF. The CDR3 nucleotides are TGTGCCAGCAGTCGTGGAGGGTCTCAGAACACTGAAGCTTTCTTT.

This rearrangement joins TRBV4-1 to TRBJ2-1, with 10 bases lining up with TRBD2. Germline loops: CDR1 MGHRA, CDR2 YSYEKL. The CDR3 extends over 16 amino acids. The V gene end was trimmed by 1 base and the J gene end by 7 bases; junction bases not matched to a gene: 7. CDR3 region: CASSQGLLAGINEQFF. In nucleotides, the CDR3 is TGCGCCAGCAGCCAAGGACTACTAGCGGGGATAAATGAGCAGTTCTTC.

This clonotype has a count of ten or more. The J gene is TRBJ1-1, the V gene TRBV20-1, with TRBD1 matching 10 bases. V lost 1 base to trimming and J lost 4 bases; unmatched junction nucleotides: 6. This CDR3 is built from 15 residues. CDR1 and CDR2 from the germline V gene are DFQATT and SNEGSKA (reference sequence). This CDR3 is CSARGFRTGGTEAFF. In DNA, the CDR3 is TGCAGTGCTAGAGGGTTTCGGACAGGGGGCACTGAAGCTTTCTTT.

In this sample, this clonotype turned up many times. The J gene is TRBJ2-1, the V gene TRBV28, with TRBD2 matching over 10 bases. Germline trimming cut 1 base from V and 8 bases from J; bases unmatched to any gene: 14. CDR3 length equals 18 residues. Germline lookup yields CDR1 MDHEN and CDR2 SYDVKM. The CDR3 sequence: CASSLSVLAGPQRDEQFF. The CDR3 DNA sequence: TGTGCCAGCAGTTTATCGGTACTAGCGGGACCCCAACGGGATGAGCAGTTCTTC.

In its sample, this clonotype was seen many times. V gene TRBV18 combines with J gene TRBJ1-1, with 7 bases that match TRBD1. Germline V gene sequence: CDR1 KGHSH, CDR2 LQKENI. Trimming cost V 5 bases and J 8 bases; bases outside gene matches: 5. This CDR3 has 12 residues. CDR3 loop: CASSLQDREAFF. The CDR3 bases are TGTGCCAGCTCATTACAGGACAGGGAAGCTTTCTTT.

The rearrangement links TRBV7-9 to TRBJ2-7; D is uncertain. Germline loops: CDR1 SEHNR, CDR2 FQNEAQ (reference sequence). Trimming left V 5 bases short and J 2 bases short, with 16 bases between. This CDR3 contains 15 residues. The CDR3 spells CASSLGRTAPYEQYF. The CDR3 DNA is TGTGCCAGCAGCCTAGGTAGGACGGCCCCCTACGAGCAGTACTTC.

This clonotype came up many times. This chain uses TRBV9 with TRBJ2-3, with D possibly matching TRBD2 (5 bases). CDR1 is SGDLS and CDR2 is YYNGEE in the germline V gene. The CDR3 totals 14 residues. V was cut by 1 base and J by 1 base, with 7 bases left in between. The CDR3 loop reads CASSVSGGTDTQYF. The CDR3 coding sequence is TGTGCCAGCAGCGTATCCGGGGGCACAGATACGCAGTATTTT.

The table lists this clonotype with a count of one. The V and J genes are TRBV7-2 and TRBJ2-1; 12 bases align to TRBD2. V gave up 5 bases and J gave up 4 bases; unmatched junction bases: 15. The CDR3 is 19 residues long. Germline V gene data show CDR1 as SGHTA and CDR2 as FQGNSA. The CDR3 nucleotides read TGTGCCAGCAGCAAGGGGGGGGCTAGCGGGAGGGCCAGATACAATGAGCAGTTCTTC. It encodes CASSKGGASGRARYNEQFF.

In its sample, this clonotype was seen many times. This chain uses TRBV30 with TRBJ2-7; perhaps TRBD1 as D (6 bases). CDR3 size: 11 residues. The V end was cut by 0 bases, the J end by 8 bases, with 8 bases between. CDR1 and CDR2 (germline): GTSNPN, SVGIG (reference sequence). The CDR3 sequence: CAWSVGDKQYF. As DNA, the CDR3 is TGTGCCTGGAGTGTGGGGGACAAGCAGTACTTC.

This clonotype occurred many times. V is TRBV18 and J is TRBJ2-3, with a tentative D call TRBD1 (5 bases). The CDR3 is 14 amino acids. V lost 3 bases to trimming and J lost 3 bases, with 10 bases between them. CDR1 and CDR2 (germline): KGHSH, LQKENI. The CDR3 DNA sequence: TGTGCCAGCTCACCTGACAGAAGGACAGATACGCAGTATTTT. Protein product: CASSPDRRTDTQYF.

This clonotype was recorded many times. The chain recombines TRBV7-9 with TRBJ2-3; 7 positions agree with TRBD2. The CDR3 runs 15 residues. Germline CDR1 SEHNR, CDR2 FQNEAQ (reference sequence). With V trimmed by 5 bases and J by 0 bases, 5 bases remained unmatched. Here the CDR3 reads CASSELASSTDTQYF. The CDR3 region has the DNA TGTGCCAGCAGCGAACTAGCGTCGAGCACAGATACGCAGTATTTT.

V usage is TRBV18 and J usage is TRBJ2-1; 11 bases align to TRBD1. V shed 2 bases, J shed 5 bases, and the junction held 2 bases outside the gene matches. Germline loops: CDR1 KGHSH, CDR2 LQKENI. CDR3 length: 15 residues. CDR3: CASSPGQGADNEQFF. The DNA for the CDR3 is TGTGCCAGCTCACCAGGACAGGGGGCGGACAATGAGCAGTTCTTC.

This clonotype was recorded many times. This sequence joins TRBV7-8 and TRBJ2-1; D gene unclear. CDR1 and CDR2 from the germline V gene are SGHVS and FQNEAQ. The V and J ends lost 2 bases and 1 base respectively, with 9 bases between them. CDR3 size: 15 residues. The CDR3 DNA reads TGTGCCAGCAGCTTACAGGTTGGGTCCTACAATGAGCAGTTCTTC. Translating gives CASSLQVGSYNEQFF.

The rearrangement uses TRBV11-3 and TRBJ2-7; a weak D match, TRBD2 (7 bases). CDR3 size: 18 residues. The ends were cut back, 0 bases at V and 2 bases at J, with 20 bases in the middle. Germline values: CDR1 SGHNT, CDR2 YENEEA. CDR3 amino acids: CASSLEPRGGLGAYEQYF. The CDR3 DNA sequence: TGTGCCAGCAGCTTAGAGCCGAGGGGGGGCCTAGGGGCCTACGAGCAGTACTTC.

This clonotype was picked up a small number of times. No conserved phenylalanine or tryptophan ends this CDR3, so it is likely a read error. The genes are TRBV7-6 and TRBJ2-3; D is possibly TRBD2 (5 bases). Per germline, CDR1 SGHVS and CDR2 FNYEAQ. Trimming shortened V by 0 bases and J by 2 bases, and 9 bases separated the two germline ends. The CDR3 runs to 15 residues. CDR3: CASSLAADNTDTQYL. In DNA, the CDR3 is TGTGCCAGCAGCTTAGCAGCGGATAACACAGATACGCAGTATCTT.

This clonotype was recorded a few times. The chain employs TRBV6-5 and TRBJ2-6, with D tentatively TRBD1 or TRBD2 (5 bases each). Germline CDR1 reads MNHEY; CDR2 reads SVGAGI. The CDR3 has 19 amino acids. Deletions cut 6 bases from V and 0 bases from J, with 21 bases between. CDR3 sequence: CASRSSPQGGGSGANVLTF. Here the CDR3 DNA reads TGTGCCAGCAGGTCCTCCCCCCAGGGCGGAGGCTCTGGGGCCAACGTCCTGACTTTC.

This clonotype was counted at least ten times. The V and J genes are TRBV7-6 and TRBJ2-6; 10 positions agree with TRBD2. Trimming cost V 2 bases and J 1 base; bases outside gene matches: 8. This CDR3 contains 19 residues. Germline CDR1 and CDR2: SGHVS and FNYEAQ. The CDR3, as DNA: TGTGCCAGCAGCTTATTTGGGACTAGCGTCTCATCTGGGGCCAACGTCCTGACTTTC. This translates into CASSLFGTSVSSGANVLTF.